Listed below are T cell receptor beta chains from one sample, sequenced in a study of control samples from healthy donors and cancer patients. TCRdb's table, derived via immunoSEQ multiplex PCR, lists solely in-frame clones and lacks some. The sample contains roughly 100,000 clones, roughly 80% of which appear only once. The source material was blood. These receptors were obtained from a woman aged 45-59 years in good health. The CDR3 runs from the conserved cysteine through the conserved F or W. The D gene is left open where the match is weak. The listing skips clone size in some rows; elsewhere it reads once, few, many or a size class.

clone size,V gene,J gene,D gene,CDR3 protein,CDR3 DNA
NA,TRBV7-7,TRBJ2-5,TRBD1,CASSLDRGQETQYF,TGTGCTAGCAGCTTAGACAGGGGGCAAGAGACCCAGTACTTC
NA,TRBV2,TRBJ2-1,TRBD2,CASSEELAGGPLRNEQFF,TGTGCCAGCAGTGAAGAACTAGCGGGAGGTCCCCTCCGTAATGAGCAGTTCTTC
NA,TRBV6-6,TRBJ1-5,NA,CASSTTGWNQPQHF,TGTGCCAGCAGCACAACAGGGTGGAATCAGCCCCAGCATTTT
NA,TRBV4-3,TRBJ1-1,NA,CPSSPNRTTQAFF,TGCCCCAGCAGCCCAAACAGGACCACCCAAGCCTTCTTT
NA,TRBV5-6,TRBJ2-1,TRBD2,CASSLSASGYNEQFF,TGTGCCAGCAGCTTGTCGGCTAGCGGGTACAATGAGCAGTTCTTC
NA,TRBV2,TRBJ1-1,NA,CASGDSLNTEAFF,TGTGCCAGCGGAGACAGCTTGAACACTGAAGCTTTCTTT
once,TRBV5-1,TRBJ2-3,TRBD2,CASSFRAGNTDTQYF,TGCGCCAGCAGCTTTCGAGCGGGGAACACAGATACGCAGTATTTT
NA,TRBV9,TRBJ2-3,NA,CASSVVPLQDTQYF,TGTGCCAGCAGCGTAGTCCCCCTCCAAGATACGCAGTATTTT
NA,TRBV29-1,TRBJ2-3,NA,CSLSADTQYF,TGCAGCCTGAGCGCAGATACGCAGTATTTT
few,TRBV9,TRBJ2-2,NA,CASSGQVNTGELFF,TGTGCCAGCAGCGGGCAGGTGAACACCGGGGAGCTGTTTTTT
NA,TRBV28,TRBJ2-4,TRBD2,CASLPLGGVPKNIQYF,TGTGCCAGCTTGCCCCTTGGGGGGGTACCCAAAAACATTCAGTACTTC
NA,TRBV19,TRBJ1-2,NA,CASRPGRLGYGYTF,TGTGCCAGTAGACCGGGACGGCTAGGCTATGGCTACACCTTC
NA,TRBV24-1,TRBJ2-1,NA,CATSGWGEMNEQFF,TGTGCCACCAGTGGGTGGGGGGAGATGAATGAGCAGTTCTTC
NA,TRBV27,TRBJ2-5,NA,CASRSQGIRGETQYF,TGTGCCAGCAGATCACAGGGCATCCGGGGAGAGACCCAGTACTTC
NA,TRBV7-3,TRBJ2-3,NA,CASSPNGGGTDTQYF,TGTGCCAGCAGCCCAAATGGGGGAGGCACAGATACGCAGTATTTT
NA,TRBV4-3,TRBJ1-4,NA,CASSQVGGITNEKLFF,TGCGCCAGCAGCCAAGTGGGCGGGATAACTAATGAAAAACTGTTTTTT
few,TRBV4-2,TRBJ1-5,NA,CASSQRGANQPQHF,TGTGCCAGCAGCCAACGGGGGGCCAATCAGCCCCAGCATTTT
NA,TRBV19,TRBJ2-1,TRBD2,CASSPEVAGGPWGTEQFF,TGTGCCAGTAGCCCGGAGGTAGCGGGGGGGCCGTGGGGGACTGAGCAGTTCTTC
NA,TRBV5-1,TRBJ2-5,TRBD1,CASSVLTGVEETQYF,TGCGCCAGCAGCGTGTTGACAGGGGTAGAGGAGACCCAGTACTTC
NA,TRBV30,TRBJ2-1,NA,CAWRGVGNEQFF,TGTGCCTGGAGGGGGGTCGGGAATGAGCAGTTCTTC
NA,TRBV4-3,TRBJ1-2,TRBD1,CASSQLGRTGGNYGYTF,TGCGCCAGCAGCCAGCTTGGTCGGACAGGGGGGAACTATGGCTACACCTTC
NA,TRBV11-2,TRBJ2-2,NA,CASSAGLGNTGELFF,TGTGCCAGCAGCGCGGGACTGGGTAACACCGGGGAGCTGTTTTTT
NA,TRBV6-2/TRBV6-3,TRBJ1-5,NA,CASSSLDLSGNQPQHF,TGTGCCAGCAGTTCCCTAGACTTATCGGGCAATCAGCCCCAGCATTTT
NA,TRBV6-4,TRBJ2-3,NA,CASRADYRAADTQYF,TGTGCCAGCAGGGCTGATTACCGGGCGGCAGATACGCAGTATTTT
many,TRBV9,TRBJ2-1,TRBD2,CASSVGVAGSYNEQFF,TGTGCCAGCAGCGTAGGAGTAGCGGGATCCTACAATGAGCAGTTCTTC
once,TRBV7-6,TRBJ2-2,NA,CASSLVGRGMSGELFF,TGTGCCAGCAGCTTAGTTGGCCGGGGAATGTCCGGGGAGCTGTTTTTT
once,TRBV9,TRBJ2-7,TRBD1,CASSVDLQGAREQYF,TGTGCCAGCAGCGTGGACCTACAGGGGGCACGAGAGCAGTACTTC
NA,TRBV6-6,TRBJ1-1,NA,CASIRTLNTEAFF,TGTGCCAGCATTCGGACGTTGAACACTGAAGCTTTCTTT
few,TRBV29-1,TRBJ1-2,NA,CSVRENYGYTF,TGCAGCGTGAGAGAGAACTATGGCTACACCTTC
once,TRBV18,TRBJ1-4,NA,CASRKGVDEKLFF,TGTGCCAGCCGTAAAGGGGTGGATGAAAAACTGTTTTTT
NA,TRBV2,TRBJ2-1,TRBD1,CASRSRGQGFEEQFF,TGTGCCAGCAGATCTCGGGGACAGGGTTTCGAGGAGCAGTTCTTC
NA,TRBV24-1,TRBJ2-1,NA,CATSDVRNRNEQFF,TGTGCCACCAGTGATGTTAGGAATCGAAATGAGCAGTTCTTC
NA,TRBV30,TRBJ2-5,NA,CAWSTSTALVLRETQYF,TGTGCCTGGAGTACCAGTACGGCGCTAGTCCTGCGAGAGACCCAGTACTTC
NA,TRBV7-8,TRBJ1-1,TRBD1,CASSLATGGLTEAFF,TGTGCCAGCAGCTTAGCAACAGGGGGCCTCACTGAAGCTTTCTTT
NA,TRBV6-1,TRBJ1-1,NA,CASSELIQGVTEAFF,TGTGCCAGCAGTGAATTAATACAGGGCGTCACTGAAGCTTTCTTT
NA,TRBV5-5,TRBJ1-3,NA,CASSLGGLISSGNTIYF,TGTGCCAGCAGCTTGGGGGGCCTTATTTCCTCTGGAAACACCATATATTTT
once,TRBV18,TRBJ1-2,NA,CASSPGGSLWGYTF,TGTGCCAGCTCGCCCGGGGGCAGCCTCTGGGGCTACACCTTC
NA,TRBV5-1,TRBJ2-1,TRBD2,CASSLGFSGRAGEQFF,TGCGCCAGCAGCTTAGGGTTCAGCGGGAGGGCGGGTGAGCAGTTCTTC
NA,TRBV9,TRBJ2-3,NA,CASSVGTSTDTQYF,TGTGCCAGCAGCGTCGGGACTAGCACAGATACGCAGTATTTT
NA,TRBV6-5,TRBJ1-1,NA,CAIRAVQGLAEAFF,TGTGCCATCAGGGCCGTACAGGGTTTGGCTGAAGCTTTCTTT
few,TRBV19,TRBJ1-5,TRBD1,CASSIRGQLLSNQPQHF,TGTGCCAGTAGTATCCGGGGACAGTTACTTAGCAATCAGCCCCAGCATTTT
NA,TRBV5-1,TRBJ2-1,NA,CASSSTTASYNEQFF,TGCGCCAGCAGCTCGACTACGGCCTCCTACAATGAGCAGTTCTTC
NA,TRBV30,TRBJ1-1,NA,CAWRTRQQNTEAFF,TGTGCCTGGAGGACCCGACAGCAGAACACTGAAGCTTTCTTT
NA,TRBV25-1,TRBJ2-7,NA,CATSLGGPYEQYF,TGTGCCACCAGTTTGGGCGGACCCTACGAGCAGTACTTC
NA,TRBV4-1,TRBJ1-2,TRBD1,CASSPPKYPGQGTNYTF,TGCGCCAGCAGCCCGCCAAAATATCCGGGACAGGGGACCAACTACACCTTC
NA,TRBV7-2,TRBJ2-5,TRBD2,CASSLDGAGGRETQYF,TGTGCCAGCAGCTTAGACGGGGCGGGGGGAAGAGAGACCCAGTACTTC
NA,TRBV11-2,TRBJ2-7,NA,CASSPNRGRGQFKQYF,TGTGCCAGCAGCCCCAATAGGGGGAGGGGACAGTTTAAGCAGTACTTC
NA,TRBV10-3,TRBJ2-5,NA,CAISDGQGGRETQYF,TGTGCCATCAGTGACGGTCAGGGCGGTCGAGAGACCCAGTACTTC
NA,TRBV6-5,TRBJ1-5,NA,CASKVTVSNQPQHF,TGTGCCAGCAAAGTGACAGTTAGCAATCAGCCCCAGCATTTT
NA,TRBV21-1,TRBJ2-2,NA,CASSKGPDSPGELFF,TGTGCCAGCAGCAAAGGCCCTGACAGTCCCGGGGAGCTGTTTTTT
NA,TRBV7-9,TRBJ1-5,NA,CASSHGGQANQPQHF,TGTGCCAGCAGCCACGGAGGGCAAGCAAATCAGCCCCAGCATTTT
NA,TRBV6-2/TRBV6-3,TRBJ2-1,NA,CASSYVDYRSNEQFF,TGTGCCAGCAGTTACGTGGACTATAGGAGCAATGAGCAGTTCTTC